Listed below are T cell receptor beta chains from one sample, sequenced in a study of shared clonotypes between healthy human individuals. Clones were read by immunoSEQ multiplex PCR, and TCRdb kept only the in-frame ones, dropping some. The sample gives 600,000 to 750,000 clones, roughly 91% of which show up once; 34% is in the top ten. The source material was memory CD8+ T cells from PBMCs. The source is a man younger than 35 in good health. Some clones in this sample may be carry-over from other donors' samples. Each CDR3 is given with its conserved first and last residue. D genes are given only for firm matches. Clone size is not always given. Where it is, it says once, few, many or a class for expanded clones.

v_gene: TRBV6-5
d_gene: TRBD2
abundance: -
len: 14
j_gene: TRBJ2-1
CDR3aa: CASSIAGTYNEQFF
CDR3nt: TGTGCCAGCAGCATAGCGGGGACCTACAATGAGCAGTTCTTC

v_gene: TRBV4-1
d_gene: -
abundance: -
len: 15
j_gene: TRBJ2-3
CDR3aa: CASSQGTPSTDTQYF
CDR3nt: TGCGCCAGCAGCCAAGGTACCCCTAGCACAGATACGCAGTATTTT

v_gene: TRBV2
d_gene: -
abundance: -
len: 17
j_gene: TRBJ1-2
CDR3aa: CASIGTRQRDPNYGYTF
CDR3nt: TGTGCCAGCATAGGCACCCGGCAAAGGGATCCTAACTATGGCTACACCTTC

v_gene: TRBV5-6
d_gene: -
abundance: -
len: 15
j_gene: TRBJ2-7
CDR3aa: CASSLGGQGSHEQYF
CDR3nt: TGTGCCAGCAGCTTGGGGGGTCAGGGGTCCCACGAGCAGTACTTC

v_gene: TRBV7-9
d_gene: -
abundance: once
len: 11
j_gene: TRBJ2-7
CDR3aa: CASSLGTEQYF
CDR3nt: TGTGCCAGCAGCTTAGGGACCGAGCAGTACTTC

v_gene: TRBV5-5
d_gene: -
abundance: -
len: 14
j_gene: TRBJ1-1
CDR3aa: CASSWAPDSTEAFF
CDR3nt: TGTGCCAGCAGCTGGGCCCCCGATAGCACTGAAGCTTTCTTT

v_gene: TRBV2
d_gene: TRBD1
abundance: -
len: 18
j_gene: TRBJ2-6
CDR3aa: CASTFDRGSPSGANVLTF
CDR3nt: TGTGCCAGCACTTTCGACAGGGGGTCCCCCTCTGGGGCCAACGTCCTGACTTTC

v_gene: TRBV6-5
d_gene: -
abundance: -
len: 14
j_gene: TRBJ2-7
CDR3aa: CASSYRGTSYEQYF
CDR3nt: TGTGCCAGCAGTTATCGGGGCACCTCCTACGAGCAGTACTTC

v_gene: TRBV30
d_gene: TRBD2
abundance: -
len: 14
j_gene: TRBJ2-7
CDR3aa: CAWRGQREVYEQYF
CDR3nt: TGTGCCTGGAGAGGCCAGCGGGAGGTCTACGAGCAGTACTTC

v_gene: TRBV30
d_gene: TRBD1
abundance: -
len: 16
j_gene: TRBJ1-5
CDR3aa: CAWGPGTGGLVQPQHF
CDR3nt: TGTGCCTGGGGGCCCGGGACAGGGGGCTTAGTTCAGCCCCAGCATTTT

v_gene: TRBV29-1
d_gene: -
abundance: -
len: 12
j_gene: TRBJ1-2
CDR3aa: CSVGGLGPGYTF
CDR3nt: TGCAGCGTTGGGGGCCTGGGACCGGGCTACACCTTC

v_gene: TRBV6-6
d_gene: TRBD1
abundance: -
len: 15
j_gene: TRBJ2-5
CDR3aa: CASNWDRGSRETQYF
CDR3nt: TGTGCCAGCAATTGGGACAGGGGATCCCGGGAGACCCAGTACTTC

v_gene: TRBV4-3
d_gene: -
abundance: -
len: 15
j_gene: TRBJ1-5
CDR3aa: CASSQDWGANQPQHF
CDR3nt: TGCGCCAGCAGCCAAGATTGGGGGGCCAATCAGCCCCAGCATTTT

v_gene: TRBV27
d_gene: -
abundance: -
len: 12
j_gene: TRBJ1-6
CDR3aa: CASSLPDRSLHF
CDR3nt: TGTGCCAGCAGTTTACCCGACAGATCCCTCCACTTT

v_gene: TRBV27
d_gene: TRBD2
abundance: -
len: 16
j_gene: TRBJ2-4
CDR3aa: CASSSRTSGSKNIQYF
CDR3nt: TGTGCCAGCAGTTCAAGGACTAGCGGTTCCAAAAACATTCAGTACTTC

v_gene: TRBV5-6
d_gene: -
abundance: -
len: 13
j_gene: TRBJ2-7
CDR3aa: CASSYDSTYEQYF
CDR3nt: TGTGCCAGCAGCTATGACAGCACATACGAGCAGTACTTC

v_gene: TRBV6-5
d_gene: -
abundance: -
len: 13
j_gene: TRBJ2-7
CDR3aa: CASSNRGPYEQYF
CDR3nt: TGTGCCAGCAGTAACCGGGGTCCCTACGAGCAGTACTTC

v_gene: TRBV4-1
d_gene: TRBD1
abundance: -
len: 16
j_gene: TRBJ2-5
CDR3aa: CASSPGTGGSQETQYF
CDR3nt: TGCGCCAGCAGCCCAGGGACAGGGGGCTCCCAAGAGACCCAGTACTTC

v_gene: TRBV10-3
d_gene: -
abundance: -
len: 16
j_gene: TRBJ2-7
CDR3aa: CAISDEEVGSVYEQYF
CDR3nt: TGTGCCATCAGTGACGAGGAGGTCGGTTCAGTCTACGAGCAGTACTTC

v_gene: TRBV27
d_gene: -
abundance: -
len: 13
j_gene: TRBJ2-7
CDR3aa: CASRPGLEHEQYF
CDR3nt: TGTGCCAGCAGACCAGGGTTGGAACACGAGCAGTACTTC

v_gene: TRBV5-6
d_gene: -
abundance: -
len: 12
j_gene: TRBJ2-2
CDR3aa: CASSLGFGELFF
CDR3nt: TGTGCCAGCAGCTTAGGGTTCGGGGAGCTGTTTTTT

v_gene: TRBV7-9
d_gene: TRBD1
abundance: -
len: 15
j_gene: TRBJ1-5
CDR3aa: CASSPLTGGNQPQHF
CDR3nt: TGTGCCAGCAGCCCCCTTACAGGGGGCAATCAGCCCCAGCATTTT

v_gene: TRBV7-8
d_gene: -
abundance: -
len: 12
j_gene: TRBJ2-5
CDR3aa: CASSLRMETQYF
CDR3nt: TGTGCCAGCAGCTTAAGGATGGAGACCCAGTACTTC

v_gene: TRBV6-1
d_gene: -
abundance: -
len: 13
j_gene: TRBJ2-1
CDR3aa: CASSLPGDDEQFF
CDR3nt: TGTGCCAGCAGTTTGCCAGGGGACGATGAGCAGTTCTTC

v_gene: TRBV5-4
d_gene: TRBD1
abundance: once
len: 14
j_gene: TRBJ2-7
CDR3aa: CASSSGTGRYEQYF
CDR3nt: TGTGCCAGCAGCTCCGGGACAGGGAGGTACGAGCAGTACTTC

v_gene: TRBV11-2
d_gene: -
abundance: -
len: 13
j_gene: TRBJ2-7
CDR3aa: CASSYGDKYEQYF
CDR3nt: TGTGCCAGCAGCTATGGGGACAAGTACGAGCAGTACTTC

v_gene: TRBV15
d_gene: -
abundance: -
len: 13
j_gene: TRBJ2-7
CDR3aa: CATSPKAGYEQYF
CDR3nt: TGTGCCACCAGCCCGAAGGCAGGCTACGAGCAGTACTTC

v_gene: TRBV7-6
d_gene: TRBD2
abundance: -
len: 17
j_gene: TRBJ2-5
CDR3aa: CASSLALASGTLGTQYF
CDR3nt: TGTGCCAGCAGCTTAGCGTTGGCTAGCGGGACCCTGGGGACCCAGTACTTC

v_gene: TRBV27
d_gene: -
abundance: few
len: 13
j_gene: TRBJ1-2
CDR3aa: CASSLSRSGGYTF
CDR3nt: TGTGCCAGCAGTTTATCAAGGTCTGGGGGCTACACCTTC

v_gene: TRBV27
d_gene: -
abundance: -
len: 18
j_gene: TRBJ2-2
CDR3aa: CASSPYPVSGRNTGELFF
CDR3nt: TGTGCCAGCAGTCCATACCCAGTATCCGGAAGGAACACCGGGGAGCTGTTTTTT

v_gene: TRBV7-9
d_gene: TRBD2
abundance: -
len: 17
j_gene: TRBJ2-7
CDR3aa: CASSSGLAGASSYEQYF
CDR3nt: TGTGCCAGCAGCTCGGGACTAGCGGGAGCCTCTTCCTACGAGCAGTACTTC

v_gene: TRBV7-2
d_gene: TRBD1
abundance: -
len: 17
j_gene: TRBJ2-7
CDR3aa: CASSLVPLGTGTYEQYF
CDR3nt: TGTGCCAGCAGCTTAGTACCCCTGGGGACAGGGACCTACGAGCAGTACTTC

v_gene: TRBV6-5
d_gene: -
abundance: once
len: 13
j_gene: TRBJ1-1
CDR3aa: CASSYYKNTEAFF
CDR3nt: TGTGCCAGCAGTTACTACAAGAACACTGAAGCTTTCTTT

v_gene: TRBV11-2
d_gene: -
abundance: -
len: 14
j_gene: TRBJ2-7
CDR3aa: CASSFGGRSDEQYF
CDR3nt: TGTGCCAGCAGCTTCGGAGGCCGGAGCGACGAGCAGTACTTC

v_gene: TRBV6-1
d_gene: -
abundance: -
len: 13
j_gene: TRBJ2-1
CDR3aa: CASTSFRYNEQFF
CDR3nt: TGTGCCAGTACTAGCTTTCGCTACAATGAGCAGTTCTTC

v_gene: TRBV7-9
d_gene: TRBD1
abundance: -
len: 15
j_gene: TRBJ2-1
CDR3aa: CASRIGGQKYNEQFF
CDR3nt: TGTGCCAGCAGGATTGGGGGACAGAAGTACAATGAGCAGTTCTTC

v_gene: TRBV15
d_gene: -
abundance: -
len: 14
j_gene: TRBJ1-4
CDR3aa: CATSRGGAWEKLFF
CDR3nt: TGTGCCACCAGCAGAGGTGGGGCGTGGGAAAAACTGTTTTTT

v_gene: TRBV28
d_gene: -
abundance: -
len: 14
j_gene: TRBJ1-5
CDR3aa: CASSLKQYNQPQHF
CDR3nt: TGTGCCAGCAGTTTAAAACAGTACAATCAGCCCCAGCATTTT

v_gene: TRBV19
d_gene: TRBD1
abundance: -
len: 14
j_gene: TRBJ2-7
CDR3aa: CASSIEQGAYEQYF
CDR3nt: TGTGCCAGTAGTATTGAACAGGGGGCCTACGAGCAGTACTTC

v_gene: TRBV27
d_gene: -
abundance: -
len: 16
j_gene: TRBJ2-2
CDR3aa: CASGFLTAPSTGELFF
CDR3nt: TGTGCCAGCGGATTCTTGACAGCCCCGAGCACCGGGGAGCTGTTTTTT

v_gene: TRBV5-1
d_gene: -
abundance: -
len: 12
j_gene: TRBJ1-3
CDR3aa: CASSPTGDTIYF
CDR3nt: TGCGCCAGCAGCCCCACTGGGGACACCATATATTTT

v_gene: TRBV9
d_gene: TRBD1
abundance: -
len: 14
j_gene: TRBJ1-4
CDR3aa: CASSVTGGSGKLFF
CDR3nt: TGTGCCAGCAGCGTGACAGGGGGATCCGGAAAACTGTTTTTT

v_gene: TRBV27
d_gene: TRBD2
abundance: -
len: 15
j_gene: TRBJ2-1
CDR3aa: CASSLAGGAYNEQFF
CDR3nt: TGTGCCAGCAGCTTAGCGGGAGGAGCCTACAATGAGCAGTTCTTC

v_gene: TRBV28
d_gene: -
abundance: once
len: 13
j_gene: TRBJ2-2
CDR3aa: CASSLIPTGELFF
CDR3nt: TGTGCCAGCAGTTTGATACCCACCGGGGAGCTGTTTTTT

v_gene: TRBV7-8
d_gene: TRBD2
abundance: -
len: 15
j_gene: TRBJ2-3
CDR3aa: CASSPGLAGPLTQYF
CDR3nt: TGTGCCAGCAGCCCGGGACTAGCGGGGCCCCTTACGCAGTATTTT